The next 19 T cell receptor beta chains were all read from a single sample in a study of cytomegalovirus exposure and HLA in healthy donors. Vbeta (60) and Jbeta (13) primers were used in the PCR. Sequencing used immunoSEQ multiplex PCR; TCRdb keeps in-frame clones, though not all of them. The sample has more than 95,000 clones; less than 85% are singletons. Sequencing used PBMCs. These receptors all come from a woman between 18 and 29 years old in good health and CMV-seropositive.

There are a few counts of this clone. The junction shows a germline mismatch at one end, possibly a read error. This sample includes further DNA sequences coding for the same CDR3. The rearrangement uses TRBV25-1 and TRBJ1-1; TRBD1 matches at 11 bases. CDR3 length: 17 amino acids. CDR1 is MGHDK and CDR2 is SYGVNS in the germline V gene. CDR3 loop: CSSSNPGQGDLNTDAFF. DNA for the CDR3: TGTTCCAGCAGTAACCCGGGACAGGGGGATTTGAACACTGACGCTTTCTTT.

This clone was recorded only once. The chain uses TRBV29-1 and TRBJ2-3; 8 bases are a match to TRBD2. The ends lost 6 bases at V and 5 bases at J; junction bases unmatched: 10. Germline CDR1 SQVTM, CDR2 ANQGSEA. The CDR3 contains 14 residues. This CDR3 reads CSVLYPGGGDTQYF. CDR3 coding DNA: TGCAGCGTCCTTTACCCGGGGGGGGGAGATACGCAGTATTTT.

The J gene is TRBJ1-1, the V gene TRBV6-1; D gene ambiguous. CDR3 length: 13 residues. The V gene's germline CDR1 is MNHNS and CDR2 SASEGT. Trimming removed 7 bases at V and 0 bases at J, with 9 bases between. CDR3 loop: CASNERVNTEAFF. In DNA form, the CDR3 reads TGTGCCAGCAACGAGCGGGTGAACACTGAAGCTTTCTTT.

The chain combines TRBV27 with TRBJ1-1, with a possible D match to TRBD1 (5 bases). Deletions cut 2 bases from V and 4 bases from J, with 8 bases between. The CDR3 has 13 amino acids. Germline loops: CDR1 MNHEY, CDR2 SMNVEV (reference sequence). The CDR3 bases are TGTGCCAGCAGTTTAGCAGGGTTCACTGAAGCTTTCTTT. Translated, it gives CASSLAGFTEAFF.

This clone was counted between two and nine times. The rearrangement links TRBV7-9 to TRBJ2-6; tentatively, D is TRBD2 (6 bases). V was cut by 6 bases and J by 1 base, with 10 bases left in between. Germline V gene data show CDR1 as SEHNR and CDR2 as FQNEAQ (reference sequence). This CDR3 region has 15 residues. CDR3 DNA sequence: TGTGCCAGCAGACTCGGGAGTTCTGGGGCCAACGTCCTGACTTTC. It encodes CASRLGSSGANVLTF.

This chain links TRBV30 with TRBJ1-1; no clear D. The length of the CDR3 is 12 residues. Trimming removed 3 bases from V and 4 bases from J, with 9 bases in between. Germline CDR1 is GTSNPN and CDR2 is SVGIG (reference sequence). The CDR3 nucleotides are TGTGCCTGGAGGCCGAGCGGCACTGAAGCTTTCTTT. This translates into CAWRPSGTEAFF.

The V and J genes are TRBV10-3 and TRBJ2-1; TRBD2 matches at 7 bases. The CDR3 is 17 amino acids. Germline CDR1 reads ENHRY; CDR2 reads SYGVKD. V lost 2 bases, J lost 3 bases, and 10 bases stayed unmatched. The CDR3 loop is CAISERLAQTRYNEQFF. The CDR3 DNA follows: TGTGCCATCAGTGAGCGACTAGCACAAACTCGCTACAATGAGCAGTTCTTC.

J is TRBJ2-7 and V is TRBV5-1; D possibly corresponds to TRBD1 (6 bases). The CDR3 loop spans 17 amino acids. Germline assignment: CDR1 SGHRS and CDR2 YFSETQ. V dropped 0 bases and J dropped 3 bases, with 19 bases sitting between them. CDR3 residues: CASSLAASGQGYYEQYF. In DNA form, the CDR3 reads TGCGCCAGCAGCTTGGCCGCTTCGGGGCAGGGGTACTACGAGCAGTACTTC.

On this clone: Distinct nucleotide sequences in the sample also encode this CDR3. The chain carries TRBV30 and TRBJ1-5; 9 positions match TRBD1. J gave up 7 bases and V 1 base, and 8 bases lay outside the gene matches. Germline CDR1 reads GTSNPN; CDR2 reads SVGIG (reference sequence). This CDR3 contains 15 residues. The CDR3 here is CAWSDTDRGGQPQHF. The CDR3 DNA reads as TGTGCCTGGAGTGATACGGACAGGGGCGGCCAGCCCCAGCATTTT.

J is TRBJ1-1 and V is TRBV27, with D uncertain. The CDR3 extends over 15 amino acids. The V end lost 3 bases, the J end lost 0 bases, and 11 bases lay between the germline ends. Germline lookup yields CDR1 MNHEY and CDR2 SMNVEV (reference sequence). The CDR3 coding sequence is TGTGCCAGCAGTTTCGCACAGAGAGTGAACACTGAAGCTTTCTTT. The encoded protein is CASSFAQRVNTEAFF.

The chain is built from TRBV19 and TRBJ2-3; 9 nucleotides line up with TRBD2. V dropped 6 bases and J dropped 6; count of bases not matched to a gene: 7. CDR1 and CDR2 (germline): LNHDA, SQIVND (reference sequence). The CDR3 covers 14 residues. In DNA, the CDR3 is TGTGCCAGTAGCCTAGCGGGGAGGTTGGATACGCAGTATTTT. Its translation is CASSLAGRLDTQYF.

The V and J genes are TRBV5-1 and TRBJ1-1; 9 nucleotides align to TRBD1. CDR1 and CDR2 (germline): SGHRS, YFSETQ. V lost 7 bases to trimming and J lost 1 base; unmatched junction nucleotides: 2. CDR3 length equals 13 residues. This chain's CDR3 is CASVQGANTEAFF. The CDR3 DNA reads as TGCGCCAGCGTACAGGGGGCGAACACTGAAGCTTTCTTT. Drawing the rest from reference TRBV5-1 and TRBJ1-1, the complete variable domain is KAGVTQTPRYLIKTRGQQVTLSCSPISGHRSVSWYQQTPGQGLQFLFEYFSETQRNKGNFPGRFSGRQFSNSRSEMNVSTLELGDSALYLCASVQGANTEAFFGQGTRLTVV.

The V and J genes are TRBV9 and TRBJ1-2, with TRBD1 as a possible D gene (6 bases). Deletions cut 0 bases from V and 7 bases from J, with 13 bases between. This CDR3 spans 14 amino acids. Per germline, CDR1 SGDLS and CDR2 YYNGEE. In DNA form, the CDR3 reads TGTGCCAGCAGCGTAGAAGATACAGGGTTTGGCTACACCTTC. Translating gives CASSVEDTGFGYTF.

V gene TRBV5-4 combines with J gene TRBJ1-1; D unresolved. Deletions cut 0 bases from V and 1 base from J, with 10 bases between. CDR3 length: 15 residues. CDR1 and CDR2 (germline): SGHNT, YYREEE (reference sequence). CDR3 in amino acids: CASSLAGKGNTEAFF. CDR3 DNA sequence: TGTGCCAGCAGCTTGGCCGGGAAGGGGAACACTGAAGCTTTCTTT.

This clone has just a few counts. Mismatch with germline at one junction end may stem from a read error. The gene calls are TRBV7-7 and TRBJ2-2; TRBD1 agrees at 9 bases. This CDR3 spans 14 amino acids. Germline loops: CDR1 SSHAT, CDR2 FNYEAQ (reference sequence). CDR3 bases: TGTGCTAGCAGTCCGGACAGGGGAGGCGGGGAGCTGTTTTTT. This sequence encodes CASSPDRGGGELFF.

Only a few counts were recorded for this clone. The J gene is TRBJ2-3, the V gene TRBV30, with TRBD1 identical over 7 bases. The CDR3 is made up of 14 amino acids. Per the germline V gene, CDR1 is GTSNPN and CDR2 is SVGIG (reference sequence). With 4 bases clipped from V and 5 bases from J, the junction kept 9 bases outside the gene matches. For the CDR3, the DNA is TGTGCCTGGACCGCAGCAGGGGGAGTAGATACGCAGTATTTT. Residues: CAWTAAGGVDTQYF.

V gene TRBV6-1 combines with J gene TRBJ2-7; possibly TRBD2 for D (6 bases). The CDR3 totals 12 residues. The V and J ends lost 6 bases and 5 bases respectively, with 11 bases between them. CDR1 and CDR2 from the germline V gene are MNHNS and SASEGT. In DNA form, the CDR3 reads TGTGCCAGCAGGACGGGGGTAGACGAGCAGTACTTC. As protein: CASRTGVDEQYF.

The chain couples TRBV11-2 to TRBJ2-2; D gene uncertain. In germline, CDR1 is SGHAT, CDR2 FQNNGV. This CDR3 is built from 16 residues. Trimming shortened V by 3 bases and J by 1 base, and 12 bases separated the two germline ends. The CDR3 sequence: CASSLLDTLNTGELFF. The CDR3 region has the DNA TGTGCCAGCAGCTTGCTTGACACTCTGAACACCGGGGAGCTGTTTTTT. The variable domain in full, completed from reference TRBV11-2 and TRBJ2-2, reads EAGVAQSPRYKIIEKRQSVAFWCNPISGHATLYWYQQILGQGPKLLIQFQNNGVVDDSQLPKDRFSAERLKGVDSTLKIQPAKLEDSAVYLCASSLLDTLNTGELFFGEGSRLTVL.

The chain links TRBV5-8 to TRBJ1-5; the match to TRBD1 covers 8 bases. Germline V CDR1 and CDR2: SGHTS, YDEGEE. V shed 3 bases, J shed 6 bases, and the junction held 5 bases outside the gene matches. This CDR3 has 14 amino acids. CDR3 amino acids: CASSSWTGLQPQHF. DNA of the CDR3: TGTGCCAGCAGCTCCTGGACAGGGCTTCAGCCCCAGCATTTT.